This T cell receptor (beta chain) was captured by sequencing in a study of graft-versus-host responses after intestinal transplantation (dated by TCRdb to the early 2020s). Regarding the complete study: The transplants that recipients received were multivisceral, liver-intestinal, or isolated intestinal. All recipients received anti-thymocyte globulin induction followed by maintenance tacrolimus and steroids for roughly 3 years. After intestinal transplantation, graft-versus-host and host-versus-graft alloreactive T cell clones in the graft, circulation and bone marrow were tracked using bulk TCR-beta CDR3 sequencing. To identify alloreactive clones, pre-transplant mixed lymphocyte reaction products were sequenced and compared with unstimulated pre-transplant donor and recipient T cells. The cohort enrolled some 25 intestinal transplant recipients including one retransplant, and a few patients lacking pretransplant specimens were excluded. Donor T cell macrochimerism was defined as a peak of at least 4% donor T cells among recipient peripheral blood mononuclear cells. Rather than being sequenced by the commercial service, samples from three later patients were sequenced in-house on an Illumina MiSeq and processed with MiXCR.

A word on this clone: Its antigen is unknown. No base-level quality is on record; no much larger clone is a single base apart.

Summary of the overall study and its limitations: Early after transplant, peak levels of circulating GvH clones were associated with declines in HvG clones. The relatively low number and heterogeneity of intestinal transplant patients limited the conclusions. GvH clones were detected in recipient bone marrow, and some appeared earlier in ileal mucosa or blood, consistent with an intestinal mucosal origin. In patients with donor T cell macrochimerism, the allografts had high GvH to HvG T cell clonal ratios.

The time point label for this specimen denotes: cells obtained before transplantation from donor or recipient. CD3+CD4+ and CD3+CD8+ populations were FACS-sorted from unstimulated pre-transplant donor and recipient cells taken from spleen or lymph nodes. Library prep was done by the immunoSEQ multiplex PCR assay. For most patients, genomic DNA was isolated with the Qiagen DNeasy Blood and Tissue Kit and sent frozen to Adaptive Biotechnologies for TCR sequencing. For most patients, genomic DNA was subjected to high-throughput TCR-beta CDR3 sequencing by Adaptive Biotechnologies. On the study's bioinformatics: Adaptive's ImmunoSEQ software supplied the TCR sequencing data for about 18 patients, while MiXCR and VDJtools were used to process a few other patients. To correct CD4 versus CD8 sorting errors, sequences present in both subsets at a frequency ratio below 5:1 were removed. CDR3 nucleotide sequences shared by donor and recipient were removed because the origin of these sequences could not be assigned. Alloreactive clones required at least 2-fold expansion over unstimulated cells and minimum CFSE-low frequency of 0.002% (template counts) or 0.001% (read counts). Clones were considered mappable if detected in sequenced pre-transplant spleen, lymph node, or MLR CFSE-low populations of the donor or recipient. Cumulative frequency of alloreactive clones was calculated as a percentage of all sequences weighted by copy number. Entries here come from immuneACCESS through TCRdb and include only in-frame sequences with V and J called. Some clones fail to appear in such tables; in the studies checked, an unresolved V gene covers under half of the shortfall, and the cause of the remainder is unknown. V and J calls and clone size are as listed in that table; D and trimming were resolved from the DNA. Here the sample has some 110,000 clones; 90% occur a single time. The ten largest account for 0.18% of the sample.

The sample here was unstimulated CD4+ T cells sorted from spleen or lymph node cells, taken before intestinal transplant. This receptor was taken from a human donor who received an intestinal transplant.

The CDR3 region has the sequence CASSPSNEKLFF. The DNA sequence is given as TGTGCCAGCTCACCCTCTAATGAAAAACTGTTTTTT. The rearranged segments are TRBV18 and TRBJ1-4; no D gene can be assigned with confidence. The germline V gene provides CDR1 KGHSH and CDR2 LQKENI. V and J are truncated by 3 bases and 3 bases respectively, leaving an intervening sequence of 2 bases. The CDR3 runs 12 residues from the cysteine to the phenylalanine. Just the 36-base CDR3 DNA is kept, in frame starting at base 1.